This record looks at one T cell receptor beta chain sequence and its context. Its antigen is unidentified. The data belong to a study of cytomegalovirus exposure and HLA in healthy donors. Findings and limits, study-wide: Trimming of TCR beta V- and J-genes showed a link, identified in a later analysis, to a missense DCLRE1C variant. Most TCR sequences showed up rarely, but some public TCRs showed up in many donors. HLA alleles showed associations with 16,951 TCR beta sequences in a later analysis, at a 0.05 false discovery rate.

PCR primers comprised 60 Vbeta and 13 Jbeta primers. Sequencing was performed with immunoSEQ multiplex PCR; in TCRdb, only in-frame clones are kept and a portion is missing. The sample has tens of thousands of clones. This CDR3 has 13 residues. V shed 7 bases and J 9 bases; nucleotides not matched to a gene: 5. Germline loops: CDR1 MNHNS, CDR2 SASEGT. The sequenced material came from PBMCs. The chain recombines TRBV6-1 with TRBJ2-2; 10 bases fit TRBD1. The TCR was taken from a man between 35 and 55 years old in good health and CMV-seropositive. CDR3 region: CASTWTGGRELFF. The CDR3 DNA reads as TGTGCCAGCACTTGGACAGGGGGACGGGAGCTGTTTTTT.